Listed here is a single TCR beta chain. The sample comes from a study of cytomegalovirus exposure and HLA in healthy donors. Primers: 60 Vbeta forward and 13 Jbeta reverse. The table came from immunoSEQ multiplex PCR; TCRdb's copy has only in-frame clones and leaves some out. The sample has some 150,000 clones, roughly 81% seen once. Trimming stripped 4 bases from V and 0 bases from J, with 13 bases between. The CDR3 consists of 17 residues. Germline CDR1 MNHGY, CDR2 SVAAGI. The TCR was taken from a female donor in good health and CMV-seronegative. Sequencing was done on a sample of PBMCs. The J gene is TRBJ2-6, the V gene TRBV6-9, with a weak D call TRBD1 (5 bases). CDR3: CASSSVLGLSGANVLTF. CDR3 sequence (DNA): TGTGCCAGCAGTTCAGTCTTGGGGCTCTCTGGGGCCAACGTCCTGACTTTC.